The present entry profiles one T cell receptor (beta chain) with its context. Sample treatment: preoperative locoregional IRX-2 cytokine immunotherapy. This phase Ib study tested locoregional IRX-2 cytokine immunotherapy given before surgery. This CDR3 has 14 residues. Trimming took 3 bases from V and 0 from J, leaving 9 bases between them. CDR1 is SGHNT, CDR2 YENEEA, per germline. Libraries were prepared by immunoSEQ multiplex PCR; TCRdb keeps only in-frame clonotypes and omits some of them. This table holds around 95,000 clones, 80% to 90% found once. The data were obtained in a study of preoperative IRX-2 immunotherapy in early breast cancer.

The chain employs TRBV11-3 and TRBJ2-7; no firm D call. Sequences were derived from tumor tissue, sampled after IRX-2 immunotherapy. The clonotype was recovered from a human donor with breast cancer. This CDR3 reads CASSLVRFSYEQYF. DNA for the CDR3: TGTGCCAGCAGCTTGGTCCGGTTCTCCTACGAGCAGTACTTC.